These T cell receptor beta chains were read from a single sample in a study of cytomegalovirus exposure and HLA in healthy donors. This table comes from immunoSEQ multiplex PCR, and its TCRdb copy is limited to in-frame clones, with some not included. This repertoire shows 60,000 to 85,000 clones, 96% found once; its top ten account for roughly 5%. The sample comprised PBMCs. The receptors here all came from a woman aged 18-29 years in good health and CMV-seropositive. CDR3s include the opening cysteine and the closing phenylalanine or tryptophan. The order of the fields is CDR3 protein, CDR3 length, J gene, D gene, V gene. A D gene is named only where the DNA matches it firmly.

CATSRDYGFRGRRWTNEKLFF | 21 | TRBJ1-4 | NA | TRBV15
CASSLDGLNNEQFF | 14 | TRBJ2-1 | NA | TRBV7-3
CASSPGLAGDEQYF | 14 | TRBJ2-7 | TRBD2 | TRBV18
CASSSPVVITNTGELFF | 17 | TRBJ2-2 | NA | TRBV9
CASRSPGSRGNEQFF | 15 | TRBJ2-1 | NA | TRBV6-5
CASSDGGVLGGYTF | 14 | TRBJ1-2 | NA | TRBV6-4
CASSLWAENTGELFF | 15 | TRBJ2-2 | NA | TRBV28
CASSLYAPDRVWYTEAFF | 18 | TRBJ1-1 | TRBD1 | TRBV28
CASSYGGREVAEAFF | 15 | TRBJ1-1 | NA | TRBV6-5
CASSGGQGRTEAFF | 14 | TRBJ1-1 | TRBD1 | TRBV7-6
CSVRTSGNTGELFF | 14 | TRBJ2-2 | TRBD2 | TRBV29-1
CASSFERGWTDTQYF | 15 | TRBJ2-3 | TRBD2 | TRBV27
CASSYRQGGVDTQYF | 15 | TRBJ2-3 | NA | TRBV6-5
CASSLAGGPFEQYF | 14 | TRBJ2-7 | TRBD2 | TRBV7-2
CASSYAGATEAFF | 13 | TRBJ1-1 | NA | TRBV7-9
CASSLGQGAQDEQFF | 15 | TRBJ2-1 | TRBD1 | TRBV19
CASSLEDIRGTENTEAFF | 18 | TRBJ1-1 | TRBD1 | TRBV7-9
CASSLPLAGSDEQFF | 15 | TRBJ2-1 | TRBD2 | TRBV28
CASSPGGRHHSYNEQFF | 17 | TRBJ2-1 | NA | TRBV11-3
CASSTQQGAPYGYTF | 15 | TRBJ1-2 | TRBD1 | TRBV7-2
CASSVQTGRSYNEQFF | 16 | TRBJ2-1 | TRBD1 | TRBV9
CASSATPSGSSYNEQFF | 17 | TRBJ2-1 | TRBD2 | TRBV5-1
CASSLVPTGDGTQYF | 15 | TRBJ2-5 | TRBD1 | TRBV11-1
CASSPGTERRELFF | 14 | TRBJ2-2 | TRBD1 | TRBV11-3
CASSQDSLGQGPSEQYF | 17 | TRBJ2-7 | TRBD1 | TRBV4-1
CASSGRDRDVQYF | 13 | TRBJ2-7 | TRBD1 | TRBV5-5
CASSSGRLGQAYREQYF | 17 | TRBJ2-7 | NA | TRBV5-6
CASSSLEDEQYF | 12 | TRBJ2-7 | NA | TRBV7-9